A single sample is the source of the 5 T cell receptor beta chains below, sequenced in a study of cytomegalovirus exposure and HLA in healthy donors. In the PCR, 60 Vbeta and 13 Jbeta primers were used. Some clones are missing from TCRdb's copy, which holds only in-frame ones; the method was immunoSEQ multiplex PCR. The profile shows some 200,000 clones, around 89% of them singletons. The sample was PBMCs. The receptors originated from a woman aged 18-29 years in good health and CMV-seronegative.

V usage is TRBV4-2 and J usage is TRBJ2-5, with TRBD2 identical over 10 bases. Unmatched junction bases numbered 5, after V lost 0 bases and J lost 1 base. This CDR3 region has 17 residues. Germline loops: CDR1 LGHNA, CDR2 YNFKEQ. In DNA form, the CDR3 reads TGTGCCAGCAGCCAAGACCCAGCGGGAGGGTCCCAAGAGACCCAGTACTTC. Its translation: CASSQDPAGGSQETQYF.

This clone was counted between two and nine times. The chain recombines TRBV27 with TRBJ2-7; 8 positions match TRBD1. Losses at the gene ends were 2 bases for V and 3 bases for J; bases not matched to a gene: 6. The CDR3 has 15 residues. CDR1 is MNHEY, CDR2 SMNVEV, per germline (reference sequence). The CDR3 here is CASSLRATGDYEQYF. In DNA form, the CDR3 reads TGTGCCAGCAGTTTAAGGGCGACAGGGGACTACGAGCAGTACTTC.

The genes are TRBV9 and TRBJ1-6; D perhaps matches TRBD1 (6 bases). The CDR3 contains 17 residues. The V end was cut by 6 bases, the J end by 0 bases, with 16 bases between. The germline gives CDR1 SGDLS, CDR2 YYNGEE. For the CDR3, the DNA is TGTGCCAGCAATGGGGGCCCCGATAGCTCCTATAATTCACCCCTCCACTTT. Residues: CASNGGPDSSYNSPLHF.

The rearrangement uses TRBV21-1 and TRBJ2-4; TRBD1, the D gene given by the table, was not confirmed from the DNA. TRBV21-1 is a pseudogene locus. This CDR3 is 14 amino acids long. DNA for the CDR3: TGTGCCAGCAGCGCGGACAGGGCGGAAAACATTCAGTACTTC. Its translation: CASSADRAENIQYF.

The V gene is TRBV9, the J gene TRBJ2-7; 7 bases match TRBD2. Germline assignment: CDR1 SGDLS and CDR2 YYNGEE. The CDR3 totals 14 residues. The J segment lost 6 bases and the V segment lost 0 bases, leaving 6 bases of the junction unmatched. CDR3 in DNA: TGTGCCAGCAGCGTAGCTACGACTAGCTTCGAGCAGTACTTC. It codes for CASSVATTSFEQYF.